Listed here are 30 T cell receptor beta chains from one sample, sequenced in a study of blood T cells in healthy people across ages. Primed by a sample-barcoded 5' primer and a J-beta primer mix, a second PCR proceeded for 7 to 11 cycles. TCRdb reprocessed the 5' RACE reads via MiXCR and lists one record per CDR3 protein. In the table there are under 1,000,000 distinct CDR3 sequences, approximately 35% of which are singletons. The specimen was blood. The receptors derive from a man aged 18 to 35 in good health.

Notes on this clonotype: A much larger clone differs from this one at a single base, so this may be a read error. This chain uses TRBV10-3 with TRBJ1-6; D is possibly TRBD1 (6 bases). CDR1 is ENHRY and CDR2 is SYGVKD in the germline V gene. CDR3 size: 16 residues. The CDR3 reads CAISDKTGQSDSPHHF. CDR3 bases: TGTGCCATCAGTGATAAGACGGGACAATCGGATTCACCCCACCACTTT.

This clonotype appeared a few times. The rearrangement uses TRBV7-2 and TRBJ2-4; D is undetermined. This CDR3 contains 14 residues. Germline V gene lookup returns CDR1 SGHTA and CDR2 FQGNSA. Trimming stripped 3 bases from V and 0 bases from J, with 6 bases between. The CDR3 bases are TGTGCCAGCAGCTTTGACCTAGCCAAAAACATTCAGTACTTC. This sequence encodes CASSFDLAKNIQYF.

This clonotype was counted a few times. The chain links TRBV18 to TRBJ2-3; maybe TRBD2 (6 bases). Trimming took off 3 bases at V and 6 bases at J, with 10 bases between the two ends. CDR3 length equals 13 residues. The germline CDR1 and CDR2 sequences are KGHSH and LQKENI. Here the CDR3 DNA reads TGTGCCAGCTCACCTACTAGCAGCGATACGCAGTATTTT. Encoded protein: CASSPTSSDTQYF.

With respect to this clonotype: An end of the junction differs from the germline gene, which may be a read error. The chain combines TRBV27 with TRBJ2-6, with a possible D match to TRBD2 (5 bases). CDR3 length: 14 amino acids. The germline V gene has CDR1 MNHEY and CDR2 SMNVEV (reference sequence). In nucleotides, the CDR3 is TGTGCCGGCAGTCCGGAGCGGAGGGCCAACGTCCTGACTTTC. Its translation: CAGSPERRANVLTF. The whole variable domain, filled in from reference TRBV27 and TRBJ2-6, reads EAQVTQNPRYLITVTGKKLTVTCSQNMNHEYMSWYRQDPGLGLRQIYYSMNVEVTDKGDVPEGYKVSRKEKRNFPLILESPSPNQTSLYFCAGSPERRANVLTFGAGSRLTVL.

About this clonotype: At one end the junction does not follow the germline gene, possibly because of a read error. This chain uses TRBV2 with TRBJ1-2; 9 bases match TRBD1. The V gene's germline CDR1 is SNHLY and CDR2 FYNNEI. This CDR3 comprises 14 residues. The CDR3 here is CPSRIGTGRLGYTF. The CDR3 region has the DNA TGTCCCAGCAGGATCGGGACAGGGAGACTTGGCTACACCTTC.

The rearrangement uses TRBV29-1 and TRBJ2-1, with D maybe TRBD2 (7 bases). Germline CDR1 is SQVTM and CDR2 is ANQGSEA. The CDR3 consists of 14 residues. V lost 5 bases, J lost 5 bases, and 16 bases lay in between. The CDR3 region has the DNA TGCAGCGTTTTAATTCGCGGGGGCCACAATGAGCAGTTCTTC. Its translation: CSVLIRGGHNEQFF.

Of note for this clonotype: Possible read error: a much larger clone is one base away. The gene calls are TRBV5-1 and TRBJ1-2; D perhaps matches TRBD1 (6 bases). Germline loops: CDR1 SGHRS, CDR2 YFSETQ. The CDR3 sequence is 15 residues long. The CDR3 loop reads CASSQDLGANCGYTF. CDR3 nucleotide sequence: TGCGCCAGCAGCCAGGACCTGGGGGCGAACTGTGGCTACACCTTC.

This clonotype was counted only a few times. This chain joins TRBV6-5 and TRBJ1-1; D call uncertain. From germline, CDR1 is MNHEY and CDR2 SVGAGI. With 0 bases removed from V and 1 base from J, the gap between germline ends came to 15 bases. The CDR3 runs to 17 residues. The DNA for the CDR3 is TGTGCCAGCAGTTACTCGATGTGGGTCAGTACGAACACTGAAGCTTTCTTT. Translation: CASSYSMWVSTNTEAFF.

The V call is TRBV5-1, the J call TRBJ1-4; no clear D gene. V was clipped by 1 base and J by 0 bases, with 7 bases between them. Per germline, CDR1 SGHRS and CDR2 YFSETQ. The CDR3 loop spans 15 amino acids. This CDR3 is CASSLSGPTNEKLFF. CDR3 nucleotides: TGCGCCAGCAGCTTGAGTGGACCAACTAATGAAAAACTGTTTTTT.

This clonotype was recorded a few times. The J gene is TRBJ2-5, the V gene TRBV20-1; D not certain. CDR1 and CDR2 (germline): DFQATT, SNEGSKA (reference sequence). V was trimmed by 0 bases and J by 4 bases, leaving 12 bases between them. The CDR3 is 14 amino acids. The CDR3 loop reads CSAREARRVETQYF. Here the CDR3 DNA reads TGCAGTGCTAGAGAGGCACGCCGGGTAGAGACCCAGTACTTC.

The rearrangement links TRBV12-3 or TRBV12-4 to TRBJ2-7, with D unclear. The CDR3 extends over 12 amino acids. The germline V and J ends were trimmed by 5 bases and 4 bases, with 9 bases remaining between them. The CDR3 DNA reads TGTGCCAGCAGTACGTCAGGATACGAGCAGTACTTC. Amino acid sequence: CASSTSGYEQYF.

This clonotype was counted ten times or more. The rearrangement joins TRBV3-1 to TRBJ2-3; 7 nucleotides agree with TRBD2. Germline CDR1 LGHDT, CDR2 YNNKEL (reference sequence). Trimming at V came to 7 bases and at J to 1 base, leaving 5 bases not matched to a gene. This CDR3 spans 14 amino acids. DNA for the CDR3: TGTGCCAGCACTCCCAGCGGGGGCACAGATACGCAGTATTTT. Encoded protein: CASTPSGGTDTQYF.

This clonotype was recorded only once. Germline and junction disagree at one end, which may indicate a read error. The rearrangement uses TRBV6-5 and TRBJ2-3; D possibly uses TRBD1 or TRBD2 (5 bases each). CDR1 is MNHEY, CDR2 SVGAGI, per germline. The CDR3 length is 18 residues. CDR3 nucleotides: TGTGCCAGCAGTACTGGGGCGGACTGGACGACCAACACAGAGACGCAGTATTTT. Translated: CASSTGADWTTNTETQYF.

The chain combines TRBV6-2 or TRBV6-3 with TRBJ1-5; no clear D gene. CDR1 and CDR2 (germline): MNHEY, SVGEGT. The V and J ends lost 2 bases and 6 bases respectively, with 11 bases between them. This CDR3 comprises 14 residues. The CDR3 region is CASSYNSPRQPQHF. DNA of the CDR3: TGTGCCAGCAGTTACAATAGTCCCCGTCAGCCCCAGCATTTT.

This clonotype was seen more than once but under ten times. This chain links TRBV7-9 with TRBJ1-1; 7 nucleotides line up with TRBD1. Per germline, CDR1 SEHNR and CDR2 FQNEAQ (reference sequence). The ends lost 2 bases at V and 8 bases at J; junction bases unmatched: 2. CDR3 length equals 12 residues. The CDR3 protein is CASSLSDREAFF. CDR3 nucleotides: TGTGCCAGCAGCTTATCGGACAGGGAAGCTTTCTTT. The full variable domain, with the rest looked up from reference TRBV7-9 and TRBJ1-1, is DTGVSQNPRHKITKRGQNVTFRCDPISEHNRLYWYRQTLGQGPEFLTYFQNEAQLEKSRLLSDRFSAERPKGSFSTLEIQRTEQGDSAMYLCASSLSDREAFFGQGTRLTVV.

This clonotype was seen ten or more times. Written as DNA, the CDR3 is TGTGCCAGCAGCCTCACTGGGAGTGGCACAGATACGCAGTATTTT. Translation: CASSLTGSGTDTQYF. The gene calls are TRBV7-9 and TRBJ2-3, with D possibly TRBD2 on 5 matching bases. Germline CDR1 is SEHNR and CDR2 is FQNEAQ (reference sequence). The V end lost 5 bases, the J end lost 1 base, and 13 bases lay between the germline ends. The CDR3 length is 15 residues.

In this sample, this clonotype turned up a few times. The chain joins TRBV18 to TRBJ2-3; D could derive from TRBD1 or TRBD2 (6 bases each). CDR1 and CDR2 (germline): KGHSH, LQKENI. Between the trimmed V and J ends, which lost 3 bases and 6 bases, there was a span of 19 bases. The CDR3 is 16 residues long. The DNA for the CDR3 is TGTGCCAGCTCACCTAGGGGGGCCTCTAAGGTGGATACGCAGTATTTT. Protein: CASSPRGASKVDTQYF.

The chain recombines TRBV28 with TRBJ2-1; D remains ambiguous. Germline CDR1 MDHEN, CDR2 SYDVKM. This CDR3 spans 14 amino acids. V was pared by 5 bases and J by 4 bases, with 12 bases between. This CDR3 reads CASSKFRDYNEQFF. In DNA form, the CDR3 reads TGTGCCAGCAGTAAATTCAGAGATTACAATGAGCAGTTCTTC.

The chain carries TRBV14 and TRBJ2-1; 8 bases map to TRBD2. The germline V gene encodes CDR1 SGHDN and CDR2 FVKESK. CDR3 length: 15 residues. The trim removed 1 base at V and 6 bases at J, leaving 5 bases unmatched. CDR3 loop: CASSQGSSGVNEQFF. CDR3 nucleotide sequence: TGTGCCAGCAGCCAAGGAAGTAGCGGGGTCAATGAGCAGTTCTTC.

This sequence joins TRBV6-5 and TRBJ1-5; D is perhaps TRBD1 (5 bases). The CDR3 loop spans 14 amino acids. The V end lost 6 bases, the J end lost 3 bases, and 12 bases lay between the germline ends. CDR1 and CDR2 (germline): MNHEY, SVGAGI. CDR3: CASRRTGPNQPQHF. The CDR3 DNA reads TGTGCCAGCAGACGGACGGGACCCAATCAGCCCCAGCATTTT.

This clonotype was counted between two and nine times. V and J are TRBV7-2 and TRBJ1-5; D gene unclear. CDR1 is SGHTA and CDR2 is FQGNSA in the germline V gene. This CDR3 is built from 13 residues. The V end was cut by 5 bases, the J end by 7 bases, with 12 bases between. CDR3 sequence (DNA): TGTGCCAGCAGCCGATGGGCCACACAGCCCCAGCATTTT. Translated, it gives CASSRWATQPQHF.

This clonotype was seen only a few times. The chain's CDR3 is CASSQGGQPTEAFF. CDR3 nucleotide sequence: TGCGCCAGCAGCCAAGGGGGACAGCCTACTGAAGCTTTCTTT. The gene calls are TRBV4-3 and TRBJ1-1; 7 positions match TRBD1. The CDR3 extends over 14 amino acids. Germline CDR1 is LGHNA and CDR2 is YSLEER. V was clipped by 1 base and J by 5 bases; unmatched bases: 4.

V usage is TRBV27 and J usage is TRBJ2-1; 7 bases align to TRBD2. The CDR3 runs to 12 residues. V lost 6 bases and J lost 7; bases outside the gene matches: 3. Germline V gene lookup returns CDR1 MNHEY and CDR2 SMNVEV (reference sequence). The DNA for the CDR3 is TGTGCCAGCAGACTCGGGGGGAATGAGCAGTTCTTC. Translating it yields CASRLGGNEQFF.

The V and J genes are TRBV6-6 and TRBJ1-2; D gene ambiguous. The length of the CDR3 is 13 residues. Germline-derived CDR1 and CDR2 are MNHNY and SVGAGI (reference sequence). The V end was cut by 5 bases, the J end by 3 bases, with 10 bases between. DNA of the CDR3: TGTGCCAGCAGTCCCGTAAAAGACTATGGCTACACCTTC. Its translation: CASSPVKDYGYTF.

The chain employs TRBV2 and TRBJ2-1, with D possibly TRBD1 on 6 matching bases. CDR3 size: 17 residues. Germline V gene sequence: CDR1 SNHLY, CDR2 FYNNEI. The V gene lost 0 bases and the J gene lost 5 bases, with 17 bases spanning the gap. As DNA, the CDR3 is TGTGCCAGCAGTGAAGCTAGAACAGGGTATAGAGACAATGAGCAGTTCTTC. This translates into CASSEARTGYRDNEQFF.

The rearrangement joins TRBV12-3 or TRBV12-4 to TRBJ1-1; possibly TRBD1 for D (6 bases). The V end was cut by 7 bases, the J end by 5 bases, with 17 bases between. The CDR3 spans 14 residues. CDR3 sequence: CASTPGGGWTEAFF. CDR3 DNA: TGTGCCAGCACCCCGGGGGGGGGCTGGACTGAAGCTTTCTTT.

This clonotype came up once. Just one base apart from a much larger clone, this may be a read error. CDR3 sequence (DNA): TGTGCCAGCAGCTTAGATACAGGGGGCGGCGTCGATGAGCAGTACTTC. It specifies CASSLDTGGGVDEQYF. The chain links TRBV7-2 to TRBJ2-7; 9 bases fit TRBD1. From germline, CDR1 is SGHTA and CDR2 FQGNSA. The CDR3 covers 16 residues. V was clipped by 1 base and J by 7 bases; unmatched bases: 11.

This clonotype was observed a few times. The chain recombines TRBV5-1 with TRBJ1-4; 7 bases are a match to TRBD1. The germline V gene has CDR1 SGHRS and CDR2 YFSETQ. The CDR3 length is 14 residues. V shed 6 bases, J shed 8 bases, and the junction held 10 bases outside the gene matches. The CDR3 protein is CASNQGGPEEKLFF. The CDR3 DNA reads as TGCGCCAGCAATCAGGGGGGGCCAGAAGAAAAACTGTTTTTT.

Ten or more counts support this clonotype. The chain links TRBV5-5 to TRBJ2-3; TRBD2 matches at 10 bases. Trimming removed 4 bases from V and 4 bases from J; junction bases left unmatched: 6. CDR3 length equals 15 residues. Germline V gives CDR1 SGHKS, CDR2 YYEKEE (reference sequence). The CDR3 sequence: CASSALAGLSDTQYF. CDR3 DNA: TGTGCCAGCAGCGCACTAGCGGGGCTGTCAGATACGCAGTATTTT.

Comments on this clonotype: A read error may be the cause here, since a much bigger clone is one base away. The rearrangement joins TRBV4-3 to TRBJ2-1; weak D call: TRBD1 (6 bases). The DNA matches TRBJ2-7 better at its end, which makes the J call doubtful. Germline values: CDR1 LGHNA, CDR2 YSLEER. The CDR3 length is 17 residues. CDR3 DNA sequence: TGCGCCAGCAGCCAAACATCGGCGGACAGCTCCTACAATGAGCAGTACTTC. It is translated as CASSQTSADSSYNEQYF.